The 31 T cell receptor beta chains below were found in one sample sequenced in a study of T-cell reconstitution after alpha-beta-depleted transplantation in children (dated by TCRdb to 2015 to 2016). The library was prepared using PCR. TCRdb names Illumina HiSeq 2500 as the instrument used. Molecular barcoding was employed in the preparation of TCR libraries, with unique molecular identifiers being used to normalize TCRbeta repertoire quantification. TCRdb cleaned the public reads at Q25 with fastp, built clones with MiXCR and kept in-frame beta chains. Duplicate CDR3 protein sequences are folded into a single record with the most common DNA and genes. This sample lists about 260,000 distinct CDR3 sequences; around 10% were detected once. Of the sample, about 25% is held by the ten largest clones. The sample's treatment or condition label is to be understood as: allogeneic hematopoietic cell transplantation with graft depleted of TCRalphabeta T cells and CD19 B cells.

Here the sequenced sample was peripheral blood, taken 180 days after TCRalphabeta/CD19-depleted stem cell transplant. The receptors stem from a male patient between 2 and 10 years old who had a stem cell transplant for chronic granulomatous disease, so the T cells may come from the graft donor.

This clonotype occurred many times. The chain carries TRBV7-2 and TRBJ1-2, with 8 nucleotides matching TRBD1. J was trimmed by 4 bases and V by 5 bases; bases with no gene match: 6. The germline CDR1 and CDR2 sequences are SGHTA and FQGNSA. There are 14 residues in the CDR3. The DNA of the CDR3 is TGTGCCAGCAGCCCGGACAGGGCAGTCTATGGCTACACCTTC. Its protein product is CASSPDRAVYGYTF.

Ten or more counts support this clonotype. The chain employs TRBV3-1 and TRBJ2-1; D not certain. The CDR3 runs 13 residues. The germline gives CDR1 LGHDT, CDR2 YNNKEL (reference sequence). V was cut by 1 base and J by 4 bases, with 5 bases left in between. The DNA for the CDR3 is TGTGCCAGCAGCCAAGCCCGATACAATGAGCAGTTCTTC. Encoded protein: CASSQARYNEQFF.

This clonotype was recorded at least ten times. CDR3 in amino acids: CASSVSGGPYNEQFF. CDR3 bases: TGTGCCAGCAGCGTGTCCGGGGGGCCCTACAATGAGCAGTTCTTC. The rearrangement joins TRBV9 to TRBJ2-1; D perhaps matches TRBD2 (7 bases). The CDR3 totals 15 residues. V was pared by 2 bases and J by 2 bases, with 11 bases between. From germline, CDR1 is SGDLS and CDR2 YYNGEE.

The sample holds many counts of this clonotype. This chain uses TRBV29-1 with TRBJ2-7; 10 positions agree with TRBD2. The CDR3 spans 15 residues. Germline loops: CDR1 SQVTM, CDR2 ANQGSEA. V lost 1 base and J lost 6; bases outside the gene matches: 9. The CDR3 nucleotides are TGCAGCGTTGAAGTTGGTACTAGCGGGATAGGCGAGCAGTACTTC. Translated: CSVEVGTSGIGEQYF.

Points on this clonotype: A much larger clone sits a single nucleotide away, making a read error possible. This rearrangement joins TRBV12-3 or TRBV12-4 to TRBJ1-5; D may be TRBD1 (6 bases). The DNA end is a closer match to TRBJ2-3, so the J assignment may be wrong. CDR3 size: 15 residues. The CDR3 DNA follows: TGTGCCAGCAGTTTAGGGGACACCGGCAATCAGCCCCAGTATTTT. It is translated as CASSLGDTGNQPQYF.

This clonotype appeared many times. The rearrangement uses TRBV12-3 or TRBV12-4 and TRBJ2-3; perhaps D is TRBD1 or TRBD2 (5 bases each). The CDR3 is 14 amino acids. With 4 bases removed from V and 1 base from J, the gap between germline ends came to 9 bases. CDR3 DNA: TGTGCCAGCAGTTATCGGGACGGCACAGATACGCAGTATTTT. It codes for CASSYRDGTDTQYF.

The chain recombines TRBV19 with TRBJ1-2; D gene unclear. Trimming removed 4 bases from V and 4 bases from J, with 22 bases in between. This CDR3 spans 17 amino acids. Germline-derived CDR1 and CDR2 are LNHDA and SQIVND (reference sequence). CDR3 sequence reads: CASSNFGDAGIFYGYTF. Here the CDR3 DNA reads TGTGCCAGTAGTAATTTCGGCGACGCAGGAATCTTCTATGGCTACACCTTC.

At least ten counts were recorded for this clonotype. The chain uses TRBV5-1 and TRBJ2-2; 11 nucleotides match TRBD2. V gave up 3 bases and J gave up 4 bases; unmatched junction bases: 8. Germline V gene data show CDR1 as SGHRS and CDR2 as YFSETQ. The CDR3 spans 17 residues. The chain's CDR3 is CASSSATSGGFTGELFF. The CDR3 nucleotides are TGCGCCAGCAGCTCGGCTACTAGCGGGGGATTCACCGGGGAGCTGTTTTTT. The whole variable domain, remainder taken from reference TRBV5-1 and TRBJ2-2, is KAGVTQTPRYLIKTRGQQVTLSCSPISGHRSVSWYQQTPGQGLQFLFEYFSETQRNKGNFPGRFSGRQFSNSRSEMNVSTLELGDSALYLCASSSATSGGFTGELFFGEGSRLTVL.

This clonotype was seen many times. The V gene is TRBV3-1, the J gene TRBJ1-4; D gene ambiguous. V lost 4 bases to trimming and J lost 7 bases, with 4 bases between them. Germline V CDR1 and CDR2: LGHDT, YNNKEL (reference sequence). The CDR3 has 11 residues. In DNA form, the CDR3 reads TGTGCCAGCAGCCGGTTTGAAAAACTGTTTTTT. Its protein product is CASSRFEKLFF.

This clonotype appeared many times. The chain has TRBV6-1 and TRBJ1-5; D perhaps matches TRBD1 (5 bases). Trimming took 5 bases from V and 2 from J, leaving 13 bases between them. Per germline, CDR1 MNHNS and CDR2 SASEGT. The CDR3 loop spans 15 amino acids. The chain's CDR3 is CASSPRQGGNQPQHF. The CDR3 DNA sequence: TGTGCCAGCAGTCCGAGGCAGGGCGGCAATCAGCCCCAGCATTTT.

Turning to this clonotype: A much larger clone sits a single nucleotide away, making a read error possible. The chain is built from TRBV5-5 and TRBJ2-3, with TRBD2 matching over 8 bases. The CDR3 is 14 residues long. Germline V lookup: CDR1 SGHKS, CDR2 YYEKEE (reference sequence). CDR3 coding DNA: TGTGCCAGCAAGGGCGGGAGGTTTACAGATACGCCGTATTTT. It is translated as CASKGGRFTDTPYF. Full variable domain (outside the CDR3, taken from reference TRBV5-5 and TRBJ2-3): DAGVTQSPTHLIKTRGQQVTLRCSPISGHKSVSWYQQVLGQGPQFIFQYYEKEERGRGNFPDRFSARQFPNYSSELNVNALLLGDSALYLCASKGGRFTDTPYFGPGTRLTVL.

In this sample, this clonotype turned up many times. This chain links TRBV7-2 with TRBJ2-2, with TRBD1 matching over 9 bases. Germline assignment: CDR1 SGHTA and CDR2 FQGNSA. The CDR3 contains 15 residues. With V trimmed by 4 bases and J by 0 bases, 0 bases remained unmatched. DNA of the CDR3: TGTGCCAGCAGCTGGACAGGGGCGAACACCGGGGAGCTGTTTTTT. Protein product: CASSWTGANTGELFF.

This clonotype was picked up many times. This sequence joins TRBV7-3 and TRBJ2-3, with D unresolved. The CDR3 contains 15 residues. Trimming left V 2 bases short and J 2 bases short, with 11 bases between. Germline V gives CDR1 SGHTA, CDR2 FQGTGA. CDR3 residues: CASSLAPRITDTQYF. CDR3 nucleotide sequence: TGTGCCAGCAGCTTAGCTCCGCGGATCACAGATACGCAGTATTTT.

This clonotype showed up just once. One base away lies a much larger clone, so this may be a sequencing read error. The chain has TRBV12-3 or TRBV12-4 and TRBJ2-5, with 7 nucleotides matching TRBD2. CDR3 length: 19 amino acids. As DNA, the CDR3 is TGTGCCATCAGTTTAGCCCCCGGTAGGCTAGCGGTAACCCAAGAGACCCAGTACTTC. Amino acids: CAISLAPGRLAVTQETQYF.

This clonotype came up many times. The CDR3 sequence: CSARVVDEQFF. The CDR3 nucleotides are TGCAGTGCTAGAGTAGTCGATGAGCAGTTCTTC. The chain is built from TRBV20-1 and TRBJ2-1; no definite D call. Germline V gene sequence: CDR1 DFQATT, CDR2 SNEGSKA (reference sequence). The CDR3 runs to 11 residues. The V and J ends lost 1 base and 8 bases respectively, with 6 bases between them.

This clonotype was seen once. This may be a read error, as it is one base from a much larger clone. This sequence joins TRBV25-1 and TRBJ2-7, with D hard to call. This CDR3 spans 14 amino acids. Germline CDR1 MGHDK, CDR2 SYGVNS. CDR3 nucleotides: TGTGCCAGCAGTGAATATAAGGTGAACTACCAGCAGTACTTC. This codes for CASSEYKVNYQQYF.

This clonotype has a count of ten or more. This chain joins TRBV20-1 and TRBJ2-1, with 7 positions matching TRBD2. Germline CDR1 is DFQATT and CDR2 is SNEGSKA (reference sequence). Unmatched junction bases numbered 8, after V lost 7 bases and J lost 2 bases. The CDR3 is 14 residues long. The CDR3 region is CSVIALAAYNEQFF. For the CDR3, the DNA is TGCAGTGTAATCGCTCTAGCGGCCTACAATGAGCAGTTCTTC.

The chain combines TRBV5-6 with TRBJ2-7, with 10 bases fitting TRBD2. This CDR3 spans 14 amino acids. In germline, CDR1 is SGHDT, CDR2 YYEEEE. Unmatched junction bases numbered 4, after V lost 2 bases and J lost 5 bases. The CDR3 spells CASSFTSGTHEQYF. The CDR3 region has the DNA TGTGCCAGCAGCTTCACTAGCGGGACCCACGAGCAGTACTTC.

This clonotype was counted ten times or more. The J gene is TRBJ2-5, the V gene TRBV28; TRBD1 matches at 10 bases. CDR3 length: 16 amino acids. The V segment lost 6 bases and the J segment 3 bases; nucleotides outside the gene matches: 10. The germline CDR1 and CDR2 sequences are MDHEN and SYDVKM. DNA of the CDR3: TGTGCCAGCAGCGGACAGGGGGGGACTGGAAAAGAGACCCAGTACTTC. This sequence encodes CASSGQGGTGKETQYF.

Ten or more counts support this clonotype. The chain joins TRBV12-3 or TRBV12-4 to TRBJ2-7, with TRBD2 matching over 11 bases. Unmatched junction bases numbered 6, after V lost 5 bases and J lost 0 bases. This CDR3 is 16 amino acids long. The CDR3 bases are TGTGCCAGCAGTCTTGGGACTAGCGGTCGCTCCTACGAGCAGTACTTC. Translating gives CASSLGTSGRSYEQYF.

Many counts were recorded for this clonotype. V is TRBV27 and J is TRBJ1-1; TRBD1 matches 11 bases. Germline CDR1 and CDR2: MNHEY and SMNVEV (reference sequence). Trimming took 8 bases from V and 6 from J; bases not matched to a gene: 11. The CDR3 is 15 residues long. The CDR3 coding sequence is TGTGCCAGCGCGCTTTGGACAGGGGGCTACTCTGAAGCTTTCTTT. Translating gives CASALWTGGYSEAFF.

This clonotype was observed at least ten times. This rearrangement joins TRBV5-1 to TRBJ2-5; 7 nucleotides align to TRBD2. The CDR3 is 17 amino acids. Per the germline V gene, CDR1 is SGHRS and CDR2 is YFSETQ. Unmatched junction bases numbered 18, after V lost 6 bases and J lost 4 bases. This CDR3 is CASTGTPPAGDGETQYF. CDR3 bases: TGCGCCAGCACCGGGACTCCCCCGGCGGGAGACGGAGAGACCCAGTACTTC.

This clonotype was counted a few times. The gene calls are TRBV7-3 and TRBJ2-2, with D perhaps assigned TRBD1 or TRBD2 (5 bases each). The CDR3 has 18 amino acids. In germline, CDR1 is SGHTA, CDR2 FQGTGA. Trimming stripped 5 bases from V and 4 bases from J, with 23 bases between. The CDR3 coding sequence is TGTGCCAGCAGCCCAATAGAGGCCCAGGGACGGGCCACCGGGGAGCTGTTTTTT. Translating gives CASSPIEAQGRATGELFF.

This clonotype was seen at least ten times. The gene calls are TRBV7-8 and TRBJ2-1; 7 bases align to TRBD1. Germline CDR1 SGHVS, CDR2 FQNEAQ. V was clipped by 5 bases and J by 6 bases; unmatched bases: 16. The CDR3 is made up of 17 amino acids. CDR3 bases: TGTGCCAGCAGCGCGGCGGCTGAGACAGGGTTTTTCAATGAGCAGTTCTTC. Translated: CASSAAAETGFFNEQFF. The whole variable domain, remainder taken from reference TRBV7-8 and TRBJ2-1, is GAGVSQSPRYKVAKRGQDVALRCDPISGHVSLFWYQQALGQGPEFLTYFQNEAQLDKSGLPSDRFFAERPEGSVSTLKIQRTQQEDSAVYLCASSAAAETGFFNEQFFGPGTRLTVL.

This clonotype has ten or more counts. V gene TRBV10-3 combines with J gene TRBJ2-2; 8 positions match TRBD1. This CDR3 is 16 amino acids long. The ends lost 2 bases at V and 1 base at J; junction bases unmatched: 3. Germline CDR1 ENHRY, CDR2 SYGVKD. DNA for the CDR3: TGTGCCATCAGTGAGCCCGGGACAGGGAACACCGGGGAGCTGTTTTTT. Translation gives CAISEPGTGNTGELFF.

In its sample, this clonotype was seen many times. V and J are TRBV7-2 and TRBJ2-7; D uncertain. The V and J ends lost 5 bases and 0 bases respectively, with 14 bases between them. CDR3 length: 15 residues. Per the germline V gene, CDR1 is SGHTA and CDR2 is FQGNSA. The CDR3 bases are TGTGCCAGCAGCCCCCTCACATCTAGCTCCTACGAGCAGTACTTC. The encoded protein is CASSPLTSSSYEQYF.

This clonotype was detected ten times or more. DNA of the CDR3: TGTGCCAGCTCACCACGGGACAGAATTTCTGGAAACACCATATATTTT. The encoded protein is CASSPRDRISGNTIYF. The chain employs TRBV18 and TRBJ1-3, with 7 nucleotides matching TRBD1. The germline V gene has CDR1 KGHSH and CDR2 LQKENI. With 1 base clipped from V and 1 base from J, the junction kept 4 bases outside the gene matches. CDR3 length: 16 amino acids.

The sample holds many counts of this clonotype. The chain uses TRBV11-2 and TRBJ2-5; TRBD1 is a possible D gene (6 bases). The CDR3 extends over 15 amino acids. Germline V gives CDR1 SGHAT, CDR2 FQNNGV. The V gene lost 4 bases and the J gene lost 4 bases, with 16 bases spanning the gap. The CDR3 loop reads CASSWGTLGGETQYF. The CDR3 nucleotides read TGTGCCAGCAGCTGGGGGACACTTGGTGGAGAGACCCAGTACTTC.

This clonotype showed up many times. The genes are TRBV6-1 and TRBJ2-2; 9 bases are shared with TRBD2. The V and J ends lost 2 bases and 2 bases, in that order; junction bases with no gene match: 3. This CDR3 is built from 16 residues. Germline CDR1 and CDR2: MNHNS and SASEGT. The CDR3 here is CASSEYSGSNTGELFF. The CDR3, as DNA: TGTGCCAGCAGTGAATATAGCGGGAGCAACACCGGGGAGCTGTTTTTT.

This clonotype showed up many times. The rearrangement uses TRBV29-1 and TRBJ2-5; tentatively, D is TRBD1 (5 bases). The CDR3 extends over 14 amino acids. Deletions cut 4 bases from V and 4 bases from J, with 16 bases between. Looked up from germline, CDR1 is SQVTM and CDR2 is ANQGSEA. CDR3 sequence (DNA): TGCAGCGTTGGGACATCAGAAACCGGAGAGACCCAGTACTTC. Encoded protein: CSVGTSETGETQYF.

This clonotype showed up many times. The V call is TRBV20-1, the J call TRBJ2-1, with 11 bases that match TRBD2. The CDR3 totals 14 residues. From germline, CDR1 is DFQATT and CDR2 SNEGSKA (reference sequence). With V trimmed by 3 bases and J by 8 bases, 6 bases remained unmatched. The CDR3 loop is CSARLAGGRDEQFF. The CDR3 DNA follows: TGCAGTGCTAGGCTAGCGGGAGGTCGCGATGAGCAGTTCTTC.